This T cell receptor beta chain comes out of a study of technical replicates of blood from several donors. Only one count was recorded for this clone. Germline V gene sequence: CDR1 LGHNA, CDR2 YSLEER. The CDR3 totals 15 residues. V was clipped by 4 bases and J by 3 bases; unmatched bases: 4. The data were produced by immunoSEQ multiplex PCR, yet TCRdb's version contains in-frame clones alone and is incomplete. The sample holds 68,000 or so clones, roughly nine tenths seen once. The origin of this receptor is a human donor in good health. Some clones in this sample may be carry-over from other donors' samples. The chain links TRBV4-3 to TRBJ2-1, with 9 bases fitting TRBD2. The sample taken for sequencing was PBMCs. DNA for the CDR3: TGCGCCAGCAGCCCCCGGACTAGCGACTACAATGAGCAGTTCTTC. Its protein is CASSPRTSDYNEQFF.